This passage covers 3 T cell receptor beta chains from one sample sequenced in a study of blood T cell repertoires in COVID-19. Sequenced by immunoSEQ multiplex PCR; TCRdb stores in-frame clones only, minus some. The sample contains about 270,000 clones, around nine tenths of which appear only once. Sequences were obtained from PBMCs or T cells enriched from blood (not recorded which). Receptor source: a woman between 18 and 29 years old who had recovered from COVID-19.

The rearrangement uses TRBV15 and TRBJ1-6; D is unresolved. CDR1 is LNHNV and CDR2 is YYDKDF in the germline V gene (reference sequence). CDR3 length: 15 residues. The V end was cut by 5 bases, the J end by 7 bases, with 15 bases between. The CDR3 nucleotides are TGTGCCACCAGCGGTAGACATATTTCAAATTCACCCCTCCACTTT. This codes for CATSGRHISNSPLHF.

The rearrangement uses TRBV7-8 and TRBJ2-2, with no clear D. The CDR3 runs 15 residues. V gave up 2 bases and J gave up 5 bases, with 12 bases separating them. The germline V gene encodes CDR1 SGHVS and CDR2 FQNEAQ. The chain's CDR3 is CASSLWRPPTGELFF. CDR3 nucleotides: TGTGCCAGCAGCTTATGGCGGCCGCCTACCGGGGAGCTGTTTTTT.

The genes are TRBV27 and TRBJ2-2; D is possibly TRBD2 (6 bases). The length of the CDR3 is 16 residues. Between the trimmed V and J ends, which lost 3 bases and 4 bases, there was a span of 15 bases. Germline values: CDR1 MNHEY, CDR2 SMNVEV (reference sequence). The CDR3 DNA sequence: TGTGCCAGCAGTTTCACGTTTCCGGGACTCACCGGGGAGCTGTTTTTT. It specifies CASSFTFPGLTGELFF.